These 9 T cell receptor beta chains were all obtained from the same sample, sequenced in a study of cytomegalovirus exposure and HLA in healthy donors. Amplification used 60 Vbeta primers and 13 Jbeta primers. Libraries were prepared by immunoSEQ multiplex PCR; TCRdb keeps only in-frame clonotypes and omits some of them. The sample holds 110,000 to 150,000 clones; 79% are singletons and the top ten take around 1%. The sequenced sample consisted of PBMCs. The source is a man aged 18 to 29 in good health and CMV-seronegative.

This clone turned up a few times. J is TRBJ2-7 and V is TRBV4-1; 7 nucleotides align to TRBD1. V trimming: 0 bases; J trimming: 2 bases; junction bases outside the gene matches: 10. In germline, CDR1 is MGHRA, CDR2 YSYEKL. The length of the CDR3 is 17 residues. CDR3 residues: CASSQDGATDRAYEQYF. The CDR3 DNA reads as TGCGCCAGCAGCCAAGATGGGGCTACCGACAGGGCCTACGAGCAGTACTTC.

J is TRBJ1-6 and V is TRBV7-6, with TRBD1 matching 9 bases. The CDR3 runs 15 residues. Germline V gene data show CDR1 as SGHVS and CDR2 as FNYEAQ. J was trimmed by 11 bases and V by 4 bases; bases with no gene match: 9. The CDR3 bases are TGTGCCAGCAGCTCCTCCGGGACAGGGTCACCACCCCTCCACTTT. Translating gives CASSSSGTGSPPLHF.

This chain connects TRBV6-5 to TRBJ2-7, with TRBD1 matching over 8 bases. This CDR3 contains 15 residues. The V segment lost 5 bases and the J segment 2 bases; nucleotides outside the gene matches: 8. Germline V lookup: CDR1 MNHEY, CDR2 SVGAGI. The CDR3 sequence is CASSGSGGLTYEQYF. In nucleotides, the CDR3 is TGTGCCAGCAGTGGATCAGGGGGCCTGACCTACGAGCAGTACTTC.

The chain links TRBV5-1 to TRBJ1-4; D may be TRBD1 (5 bases). CDR1 is SGHRS, CDR2 YFSETQ, per germline. V was trimmed by 4 bases and J by 0 bases, leaving 16 bases between them. The CDR3 contains 17 residues. The CDR3 here is CASSPRMGGATNEKLFF. Here the CDR3 DNA reads TGCGCCAGCAGCCCTCGTATGGGGGGAGCAACTAATGAAAAACTGTTTTTT.

About this clone: At one end, the junction sequence differs from germline, possibly due to a read error. The chain carries TRBV2 and TRBJ1-3; the match to TRBD1 covers 8 bases. The germline V gene has CDR1 SNHLY and CDR2 FYNNEI. The CDR3 spans 15 residues. CDR3 sequence: CASKDRDRIGNPIYF. The CDR3 DNA follows: TGTGCCAGCAAGGACAGGGACCGGATCGGAAACCCCATATATTTT.

The gene calls are TRBV7-2 and TRBJ2-7, with no clear D. Germline V gene sequence: CDR1 SGHTA, CDR2 FQGNSA. CDR3 length: 15 residues. V shed 2 bases and J shed 0 bases, with 11 bases lying between them. The CDR3: CASSLRRSPSYEQYF. CDR3 in DNA: TGTGCCAGCAGCTTAAGACGGAGCCCCTCCTACGAGCAGTACTTC.

The chain links TRBV19 to TRBJ2-2; 7 bases agree with TRBD1. The V gene's germline CDR1 is LNHDA and CDR2 SQIVND (reference sequence). This CDR3 spans 16 amino acids. Trimming cost V 7 bases and J 3 bases; bases outside gene matches: 11. The CDR3 DNA reads TGTGCCAGTAAAGGGGGCGGGTCTACGGACACCGGGGAGCTGTTTTTT. It yields the protein CASKGGGSTDTGELFF.

The DNA for the CDR3 is TGTGCCAGCCTACAGGTAGTGACAGATACGCAGTATTTT. Protein: CASLQVVTDTQYF. The chain is built from TRBV2 and TRBJ2-3, with D possibly TRBD1 on 5 matching bases. Germline lookup yields CDR1 SNHLY and CDR2 FYNNEI. The CDR3 length is 13 residues. V was shortened by 8 bases and J by 3 bases, with 12 bases between the two germline ends. Full variable domain (outside the CDR3, taken from reference TRBV2 and TRBJ2-3): EPEVTQTPSHQVTQMGQEVILRCVPISNHLYFYWYRQILGQKVEFLVSFYNNEISEKSEIFDDQFSVERPDGSNFTLKIRSTKLEDSAMYFCASLQVVTDTQYFGPGTRLTVL.

The chain combines TRBV30 with TRBJ2-1, with D maybe TRBD2 (7 bases). Germline lookup yields CDR1 GTSNPN and CDR2 SVGIG (reference sequence). Trimming stripped 0 bases from V and 7 bases from J, with 16 bases between. The CDR3 spans 15 residues. In DNA, the CDR3 is TGTGCCTGGAGTGTGGGGGCGGGGGTGCTAAATGAGCAGTTCTTC. This gives the protein CAWSVGAGVLNEQFF. Using reference TRBV30 and TRBJ2-1 for the parts outside the CDR3, the full variable domain is SQTIHQWPATLVQPVGSPLSLECTVEGTSNPNLYWYRQAAGRGLQLLFYSVGIGQISSEVPQNLSASRPQDRQFILSSKKLLLSDSGFYLCAWSVGAGVLNEQFFGPGTRLTVL.